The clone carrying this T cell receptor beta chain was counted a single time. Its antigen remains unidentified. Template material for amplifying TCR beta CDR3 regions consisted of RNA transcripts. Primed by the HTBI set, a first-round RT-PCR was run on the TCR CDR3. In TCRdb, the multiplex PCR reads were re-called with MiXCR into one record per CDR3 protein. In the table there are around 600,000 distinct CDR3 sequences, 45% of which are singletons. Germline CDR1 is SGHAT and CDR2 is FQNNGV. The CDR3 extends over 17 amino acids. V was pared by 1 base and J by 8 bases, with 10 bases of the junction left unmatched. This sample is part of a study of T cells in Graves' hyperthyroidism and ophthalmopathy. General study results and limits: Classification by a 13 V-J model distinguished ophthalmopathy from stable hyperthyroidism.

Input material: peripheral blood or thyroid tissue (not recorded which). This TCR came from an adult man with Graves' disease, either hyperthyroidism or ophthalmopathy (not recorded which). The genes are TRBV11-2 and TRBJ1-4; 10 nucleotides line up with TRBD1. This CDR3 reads CASSLGVTGGAWEKLFF. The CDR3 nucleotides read TGTGCCAGCAGCTTAGGGGTGACAGGGGGCGCCTGGGAAAAACTGTTTTTT. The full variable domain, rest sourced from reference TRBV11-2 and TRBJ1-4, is EAGVAQSPRYKIIEKRQSVAFWCNPISGHATLYWYQQILGQGPKLLIQFQNNGVVDDSQLPKDRFSAERLKGVDSTLKIQPAKLEDSAVYLCASSLGVTGGAWEKLFFGSGTQLSVL.